This TCR beta chain was sequenced during a study of long-term antiretroviral therapy in people with HIV. Study conclusions and caveats: Information pertaining to ART adherence, viral resistance or therapeutic modifications was not obtained. Control repertoires displayed wider CDR3 length ranges than the HIV repertoires.

V lost 4 bases and J lost 3, with 9 bases in between. Germline V gives CDR1 SGHTA, CDR2 FQGNSA. The CDR3 spans 13 residues. It was version v3.0 of the immunoSEQ assay that was run at survey level. Profiling relied on immunoSEQ multiplex PCR, and the TCRdb table lists in-frame clones only, not all of them. The top ten hold 12% to 15% of the sample, which has 20,000 or so clones, roughly 75% seen once. Roughly 0.85-11 million cryopreserved PBMC were held in samples before DNA extraction. This clone was seen a handful of times. Antigen specificity is unknown. Material: unsorted PBMCs, obtained 2.9 years after starting antiretroviral therapy. This clonotype originated in a woman in her twenties or thirties with HIV. The chain recombines TRBV7-2 with TRBJ1-1, with D perhaps TRBD1 (5 bases). Written as DNA, the CDR3 is TGTGCCAGCAGCTGGGGACGGGACACTGAAGCTTTCTTT. It is translated as CASSWGRDTEAFF.